This is a list of T cell receptor beta chains from one sample in a study of blood T cell repertoires in COVID-19. Method: immunoSEQ multiplex PCR; TCRdb's copy keeps in-frame clones and lacks some. The sample holds roughly 79,000 clones, 87% seen once. The sample was peripheral blood. The receptors come from a woman of 80 years or more with active or convalescent COVID-19. Both conserved end residues are part of each CDR3. D genes are given only for firm matches. Some rows have no size entry. The others give once, few or many, or a class for an expanded clone.

>-|TRBJ2-7|TRBV28|TRBD1
CASRGQTYEQYF
TGTGCCAGCAGGGGACAGACCTACGAGCAGTACTTC
>-|TRBJ1-6|TRBV5-6|-
CASSLPRQNNSPLHF
TGTGCCAGCAGCTTGCCGCGACAGAATAATTCACCCCTCCACTTT
>-|TRBJ2-1|TRBV6-5|-
CASSKNYGEQFF
TGTGCCAGCAGTAAGAACTATGGTGAGCAGTTCTTC
>-|TRBJ2-1|TRBV19|TRBD1
CASSIGGTGIYNEQFF
TGTGCCAGTAGTATCGGGGGGACAGGGATCTACAATGAGCAGTTCTTC
>-|TRBJ2-7|TRBV19|-
CASSIVGTGYEQYF
TGTGCCAGTAGTATAGTAGGGACTGGCTACGAGCAGTACTTC
>few|TRBJ2-5|TRBV10-3|TRBD2
CAISESSSGSRETQYF
TGTGCCATCAGTGAGTCGAGTAGCGGGAGCCGAGAGACCCAGTACTTC
>-|TRBJ2-3|TRBV10-1|TRBD1
CASNDRGHPIDTQYF
TGCGCCAGCAATGACAGGGGTCACCCGATCGATACGCAGTATTTT
>-|TRBJ2-7|TRBV2|-
CASSDRNSYEQYF
TGTGCCAGCAGTGACAGGAATTCCTACGAGCAGTACTTC
>-|TRBJ2-7|TRBV6-5|TRBD1
CASSYSSPGTGDEQYF
TGTGCCAGCAGTTACTCTTCCCCCGGGACAGGAGACGAGCAGTACTTC
>-|TRBJ2-2|TRBV11-2|TRBD1
CASTGQGAIGELFF
TGTGCCAGCACGGGACAGGGGGCAATCGGGGAGCTGTTTTTT